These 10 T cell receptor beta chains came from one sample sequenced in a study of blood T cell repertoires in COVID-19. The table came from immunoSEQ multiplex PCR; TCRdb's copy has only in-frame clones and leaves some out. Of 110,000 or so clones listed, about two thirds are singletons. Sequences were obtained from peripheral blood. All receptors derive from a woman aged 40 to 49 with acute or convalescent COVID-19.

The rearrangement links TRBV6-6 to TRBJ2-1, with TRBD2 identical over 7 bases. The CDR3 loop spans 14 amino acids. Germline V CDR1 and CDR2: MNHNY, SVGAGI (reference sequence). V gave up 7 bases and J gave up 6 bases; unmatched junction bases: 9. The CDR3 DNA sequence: TGTGCCAGCATCCGGGGCGGGGGAGGCAATGAGCAGTTCTTC. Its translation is CASIRGGGGNEQFF.

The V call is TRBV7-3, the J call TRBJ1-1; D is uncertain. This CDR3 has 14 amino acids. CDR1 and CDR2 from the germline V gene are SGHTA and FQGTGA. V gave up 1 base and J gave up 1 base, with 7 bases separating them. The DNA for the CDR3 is TGTGCCAGCAGCTTAAGAGGGCAGAACACTGAAGCTTTCTTT. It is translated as CASSLRGQNTEAFF.

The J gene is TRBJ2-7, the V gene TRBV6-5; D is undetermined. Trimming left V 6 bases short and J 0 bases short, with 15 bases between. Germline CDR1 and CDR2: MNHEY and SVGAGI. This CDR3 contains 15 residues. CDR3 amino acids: CASSVSSTVSYEQYF. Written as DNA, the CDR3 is TGTGCCAGCAGCGTTTCCTCCACGGTCTCCTACGAGCAGTACTTC.

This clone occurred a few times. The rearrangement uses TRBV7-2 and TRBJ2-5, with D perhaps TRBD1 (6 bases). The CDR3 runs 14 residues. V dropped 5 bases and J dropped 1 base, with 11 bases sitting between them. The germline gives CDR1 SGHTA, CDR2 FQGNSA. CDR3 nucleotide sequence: TGTGCCAGCAGCCTCTGGGGGCGCCAAGAGACCCAGTACTTC. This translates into CASSLWGRQETQYF. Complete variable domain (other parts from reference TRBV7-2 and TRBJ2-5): GAGVSQSPSNKVTEKGKDVELRCDPISGHTALYWYRQSLGQGLEFLIYFQGNSAPDKSGLPSDRFSAERTGGSVSTLTIQRTQQEDSAVYLCASSLWGRQETQYFGPGTRLLVL.

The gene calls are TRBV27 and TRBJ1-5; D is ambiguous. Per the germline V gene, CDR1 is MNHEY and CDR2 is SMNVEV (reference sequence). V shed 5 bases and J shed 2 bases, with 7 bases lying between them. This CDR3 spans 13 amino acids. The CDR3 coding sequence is TGTGCCAGCAGTGTTTATGGCAATCAGCCCCAGCATTTT. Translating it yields CASSVYGNQPQHF.

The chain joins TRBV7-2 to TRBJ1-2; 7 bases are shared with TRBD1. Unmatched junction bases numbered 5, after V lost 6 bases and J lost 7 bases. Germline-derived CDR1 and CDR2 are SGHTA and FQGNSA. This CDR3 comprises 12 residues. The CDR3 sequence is CASSLQGTGYTF. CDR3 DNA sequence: TGTGCCAGCAGTTTACAGGGGACTGGCTACACCTTC.

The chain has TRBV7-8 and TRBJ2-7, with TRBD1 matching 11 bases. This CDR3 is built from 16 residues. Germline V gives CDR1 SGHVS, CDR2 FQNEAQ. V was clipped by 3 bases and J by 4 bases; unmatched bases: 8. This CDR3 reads CASSFRDRGSGYEQYF. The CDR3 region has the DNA TGTGCCAGCAGCTTCCGGGACAGGGGGTCTGGGTACGAGCAGTACTTC.

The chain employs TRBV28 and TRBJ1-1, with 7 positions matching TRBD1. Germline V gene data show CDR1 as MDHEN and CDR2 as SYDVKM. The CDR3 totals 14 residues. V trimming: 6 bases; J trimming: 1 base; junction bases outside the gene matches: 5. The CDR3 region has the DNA TGTGCCAGCAGGACAGGGCTCCCGAACACTGAAGCTTTCTTT. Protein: CASRTGLPNTEAFF.

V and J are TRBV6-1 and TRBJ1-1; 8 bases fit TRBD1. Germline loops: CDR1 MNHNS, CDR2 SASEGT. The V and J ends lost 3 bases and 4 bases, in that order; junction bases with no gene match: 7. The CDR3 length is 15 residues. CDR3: CASSDRQGATTEAFF. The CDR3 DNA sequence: TGTGCCAGCAGTGATCGTCAGGGGGCGACCACTGAAGCTTTCTTT.

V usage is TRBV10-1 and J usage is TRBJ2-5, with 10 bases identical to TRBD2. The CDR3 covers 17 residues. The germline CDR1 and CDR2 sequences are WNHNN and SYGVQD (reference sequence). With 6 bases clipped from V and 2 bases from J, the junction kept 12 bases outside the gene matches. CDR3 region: CASRSDPSGGGQETQYF. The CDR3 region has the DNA TGCGCCAGCAGATCAGACCCTAGCGGGGGTGGTCAAGAGACCCAGTACTTC.